Listed here is a single TCR beta chain. The data belong to a study of T-cell reconstitution after alpha-beta-depleted transplantation in children. V was pared by 4 bases and J by 1 base, with 11 bases between. CDR1 and CDR2 from the germline V gene are SQVTM and ANQGSEA. The CDR3 sequence is 14 residues long. Library preparation (for TCRbeta) was performed with unique molecular identifiers. TCRdb analysed the PCR reads with MiXCR anew, one entry per CDR3 protein. The sample carries 500,000 or so distinct CDR3 sequences, 30% to 35% recorded once. The specimen comprised PBMCs from the stem cell graft donor, sampled from the stem cell graft. This receptor was obtained from a human donor who donated a stem cell graft to a child with aplastic anemia. This chain connects TRBV29-1 to TRBJ2-1; D gene unclear. The CDR3 DNA sequence: TGCAGCGTTGGGGATCTGGGGTCCTACAATGAGCAGTTCTTC. Its protein product is CSVGDLGSYNEQFF.